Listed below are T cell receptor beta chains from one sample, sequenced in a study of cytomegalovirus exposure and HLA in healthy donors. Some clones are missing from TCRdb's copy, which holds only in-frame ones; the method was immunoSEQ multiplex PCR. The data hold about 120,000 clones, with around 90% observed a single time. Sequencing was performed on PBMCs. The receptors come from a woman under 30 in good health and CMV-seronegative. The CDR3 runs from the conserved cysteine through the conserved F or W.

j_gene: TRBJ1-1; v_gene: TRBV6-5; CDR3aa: CASSYGGWNTEAFF
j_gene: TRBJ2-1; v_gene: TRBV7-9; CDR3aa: CASSQRSGRAANEQFF
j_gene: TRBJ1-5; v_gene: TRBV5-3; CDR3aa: CARSSTGGLSNQPQHF
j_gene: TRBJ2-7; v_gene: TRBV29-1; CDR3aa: CSAQDNSYEQYF
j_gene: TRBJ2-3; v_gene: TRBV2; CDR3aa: CASSDNTRDTQYF
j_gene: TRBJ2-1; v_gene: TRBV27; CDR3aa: CASSPRLVNEQFF
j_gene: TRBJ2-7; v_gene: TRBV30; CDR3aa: CAWSAGTGGFEQYF
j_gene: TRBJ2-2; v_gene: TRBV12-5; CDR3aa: CASGLRVWGGVANTGELFF
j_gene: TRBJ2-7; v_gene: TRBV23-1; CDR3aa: CASSHPTGHFHYEQYF
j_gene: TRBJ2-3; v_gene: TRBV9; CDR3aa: CASSPRGDTQYF
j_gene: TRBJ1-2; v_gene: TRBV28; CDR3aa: CASRGAFNYGYTF
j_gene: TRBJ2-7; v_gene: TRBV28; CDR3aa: CASSRTVYEQYF
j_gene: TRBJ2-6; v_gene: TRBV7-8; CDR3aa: CASSSGGRGRLGANVLTF
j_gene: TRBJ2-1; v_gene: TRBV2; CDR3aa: CASTQAASGRGEQFF
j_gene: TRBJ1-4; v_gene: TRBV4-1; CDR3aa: CASSQVLSEKLFF
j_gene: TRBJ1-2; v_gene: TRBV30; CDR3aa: CAGTSANYGYTF
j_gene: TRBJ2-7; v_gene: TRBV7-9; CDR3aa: CASSPRTNGGEQYF
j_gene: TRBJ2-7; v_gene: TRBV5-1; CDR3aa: CASSLYGTVGYEQYF
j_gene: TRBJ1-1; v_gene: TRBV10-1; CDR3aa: CASSESVQDTEAFF
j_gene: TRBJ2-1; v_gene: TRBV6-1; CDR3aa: CASSRLVLEHNEQFF
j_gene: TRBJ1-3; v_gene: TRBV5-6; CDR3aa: CASSSGQYSGNTIYF
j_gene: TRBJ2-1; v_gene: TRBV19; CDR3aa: CASSTTDGGFYNEQFF
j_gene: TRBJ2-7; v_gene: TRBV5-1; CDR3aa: CASSFGGSYEQYF
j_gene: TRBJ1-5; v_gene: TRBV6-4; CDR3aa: CASSDSTGGNQPQHF
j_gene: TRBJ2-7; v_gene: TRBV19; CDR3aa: CASSPAGGSYEQYF
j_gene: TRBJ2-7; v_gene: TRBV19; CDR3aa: CASLSRTGGEQYF
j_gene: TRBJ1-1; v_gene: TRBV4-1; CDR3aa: CASSPTGPREAFF
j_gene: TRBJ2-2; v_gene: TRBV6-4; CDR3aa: CASRGQGADTGELFF
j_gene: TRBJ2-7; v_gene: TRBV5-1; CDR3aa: CASSFGTGSYEQYF
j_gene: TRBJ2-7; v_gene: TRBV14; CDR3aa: CASSQAGGALDEQYF
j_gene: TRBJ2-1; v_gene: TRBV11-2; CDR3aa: CASSLEWGRSYNEQFF
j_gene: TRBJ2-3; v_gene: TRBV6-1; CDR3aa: CASSEEQGAGGFSTQYF
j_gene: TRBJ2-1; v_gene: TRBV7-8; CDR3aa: CASSPLTSSSYNEQFF
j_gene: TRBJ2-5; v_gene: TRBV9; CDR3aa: CASSEGTGWETQYF
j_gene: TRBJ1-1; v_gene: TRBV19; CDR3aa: CASSMVRGYTEAFF
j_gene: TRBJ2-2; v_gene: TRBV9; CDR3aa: CASSVGDRGRGELFF
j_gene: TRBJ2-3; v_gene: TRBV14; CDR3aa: CASSQDYPRGDTQYF
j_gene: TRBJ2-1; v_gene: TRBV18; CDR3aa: CASSPRGGHALAGDDNEQFF
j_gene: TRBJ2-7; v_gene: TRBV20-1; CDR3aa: CSAGLAYEQYF
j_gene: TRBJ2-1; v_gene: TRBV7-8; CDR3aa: CASSLWPRSSGRWGYNEQFF
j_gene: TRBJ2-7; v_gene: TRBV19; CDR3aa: CASSTGSSYEQYF
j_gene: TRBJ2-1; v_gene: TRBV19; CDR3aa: CASSIEGLAGKNEQFF
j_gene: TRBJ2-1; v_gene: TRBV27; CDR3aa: CASSRRWLAGNEQFF
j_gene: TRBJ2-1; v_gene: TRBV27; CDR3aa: CASIAGGAYNEQFF
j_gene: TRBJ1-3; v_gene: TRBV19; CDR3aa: CASSIQGTSPNTIYF
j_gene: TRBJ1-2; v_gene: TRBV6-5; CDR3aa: CASNTLAGSLTGYTF
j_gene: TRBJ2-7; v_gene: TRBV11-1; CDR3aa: CASSPRTGGSYEQYF
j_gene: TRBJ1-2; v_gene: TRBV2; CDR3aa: CASSGTGGDGYTF
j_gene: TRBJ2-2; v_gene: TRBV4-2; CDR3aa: CASSHPGTSGRGSIPGELFF
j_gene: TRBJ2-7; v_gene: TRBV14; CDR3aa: CASSPEGSEQYF
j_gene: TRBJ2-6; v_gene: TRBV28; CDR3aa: CASSLISGSGANVLTF
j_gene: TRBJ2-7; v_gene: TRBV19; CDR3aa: CASSIFGTSGAKFYEQYF
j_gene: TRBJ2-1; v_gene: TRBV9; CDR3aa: CASSVDGGRTYNEQFF
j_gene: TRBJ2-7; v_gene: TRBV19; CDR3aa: CASSFSLQGYEQYF
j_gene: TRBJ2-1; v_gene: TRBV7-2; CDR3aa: CASSLVGQGVRVGNEQFF
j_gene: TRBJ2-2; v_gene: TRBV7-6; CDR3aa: CASSPGQAGTGELFF
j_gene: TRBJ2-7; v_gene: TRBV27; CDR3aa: CASSLRGRGQSEQYF